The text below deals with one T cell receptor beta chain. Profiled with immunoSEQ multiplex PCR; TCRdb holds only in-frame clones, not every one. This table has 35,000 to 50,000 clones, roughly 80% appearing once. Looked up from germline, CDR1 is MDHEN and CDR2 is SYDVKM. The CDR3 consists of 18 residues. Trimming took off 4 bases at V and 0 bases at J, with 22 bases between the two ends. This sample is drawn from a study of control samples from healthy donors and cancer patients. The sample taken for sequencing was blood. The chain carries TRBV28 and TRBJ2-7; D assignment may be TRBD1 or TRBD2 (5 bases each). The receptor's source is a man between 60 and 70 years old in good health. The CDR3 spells CASSSAWGSGLSSYEQYF. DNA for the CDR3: TGTGCCAGCAGTTCCGCCTGGGGGTCAGGGCTAAGCTCCTACGAGCAGTACTTC. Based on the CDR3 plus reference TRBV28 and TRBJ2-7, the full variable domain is DVKVTQSSRYLVKRTGEKVFLECVQDMDHENMFWYRQDPGLGLRLIYFSYDVKMKEKGDIPEGYSVSREKKERFSLILESASTNQTSMYLCASSSAWGSGLSSYEQYFGPGTRLTVT.